This is a list of T cell receptor beta chains from one sample in a study of control samples from healthy donors and cancer patients. Assay: immunoSEQ multiplex PCR; the TCRdb copy retains only in-frame clones and omits some. This sample has around 130,000 clones, with 85% to 90% found just once. The source material was blood. The source is a man under 40 in good health. CDR3s include the opening cysteine and the closing phenylalanine or tryptophan. The D gene is left open where the match is weak. Part of the rows lack a size; the others show once, few, many or a class for expanded clones.

12 . TRBD1 TRBJ1-1 TRBV5-1 CASSQTGTEAFF TGCGCCAGCAGCCAGACAGGGACTGAAGCTTTCTTT
13 . . TRBJ1-2 TRBV30 CAWPRGGESGYTF TGTGCCTGGCCCCGCGGGGGAGAGTCTGGCTACACCTTC
15 . TRBD1 TRBJ1-5 TRBV18 CASSPLRDRGQPQHF TGTGCCAGCTCGCCTCTCCGGGACAGGGGGCAGCCCCAGCATTTT
13 once . TRBJ1-1 TRBV29-1 CSVGAGLNTEAFF TGCAGCGTGGGGGCGGGGTTGAACACTGAAGCTTTCTTT
15 . TRBD1 TRBJ1-3 TRBV5-4 CASSIDRASVGAIYF TGTGCCAGCAGCATAGACAGGGCTTCGGTTGGGGCCATATATTTT
14 . . TRBJ2-5 TRBV5-4 CASSFYTAEETQYF TGTGCCAGCAGCTTCTATACGGCTGAAGAGACCCAGTACTTC
11 . . TRBJ1-2 TRBV6-5 CASSSMGGYTF TGTGCCAGCAGTTCTATGGGAGGCTACACCTTC
15 once . TRBJ1-1 TRBV11-3 CASSLGQTGGAEAFF TGTGCCAGCAGCTTAGGCCAAACGGGGGGCGCTGAAGCTTTCTTT
12 . . TRBJ1-5 TRBV2 CASRGMNQPQHF TGTGCCAGCAGGGGGATGAATCAGCCCCAGCATTTT
16 . . TRBJ1-2 TRBV18 CASSPRGDTSNYGYTF TGTGCCAGCTCACCGCGGGGGGACACTAGTAACTATGGCTACACCTTC
16 . . TRBJ2-2 TRBV7-6 CASSRPDRSNTGELFF TGTGCCAGCAGTCGACCGGACAGAAGTAACACCGGGGAGCTGTTTTTT
16 . . TRBJ1-1 TRBV2 CASSEAHFQGRTEAFF TGTGCCAGCAGTGAAGCCCATTTTCAGGGGAGGACTGAAGCTTTCTTT
17 . TRBD1 TRBJ1-6 TRBV19 CASSIPGQGASNSPLHF TGTGCCAGTAGTATACCGGGACAGGGGGCATCGAATTCACCCCTCCACTTT
16 . . TRBJ2-3 TRBV4-2 CASSQDGTAGTDTQYF TGTGCCAGCAGCCAAGATGGAACGGCGGGCACAGATACGCAGTATTTT
17 . TRBD1 TRBJ1-2 TRBV5-4 CASSPDAGTGGNYGYTF TGTGCCAGCAGCCCCGACGCCGGGACAGGGGGTAACTATGGCTACACCTTC
15 . TRBD1 TRBJ2-1 TRBV7-9 CASSRDSYFYNEQFF TGTGCCAGCAGCCGGGACAGCTACTTCTACAATGAGCAGTTCTTC
14 . . TRBJ1-4 TRBV27 CASSLRAFGEKLFF TGTGCCAGCAGTCTCAGGGCGTTTGGTGAAAAACTGTTTTTT
16 . TRBD1 TRBJ2-2 TRBV5-1 CASRYPGTANTGELFF TGCGCCAGCAGATATCCCGGGACAGCTAACACCGGGGAGCTGTTTTTT
14 . TRBD2 TRBJ2-5 TRBV15 CATAVAGTQETQYF TGTGCCACGGCTGTAGCGGGGACTCAAGAGACCCAGTACTTC
16 . . TRBJ2-2 TRBV11-3 CASSLRGPPNTGELFF TGTGCCAGCAGCTTACGGGGGCCCCCGAACACCGGGGAGCTGTTTTTT
15 . . TRBJ1-2 TRBV6-1 CASSEAWTTLYGYTF TGTGCCAGCAGTGAAGCGTGGACAACACTTTATGGCTACACCTTC
14 . . TRBJ1-4 TRBV6-6 CASRTDSTNEKLFF TGTGCCAGCAGAACGGACAGTACTAATGAAAAACTGTTTTTT
12 . . TRBJ1-5 TRBV3-1/TRBV3-2 CASSSAYAPQHF TGTGCCAGCAGCTCCGCCTATGCGCCCCAGCATTTT
14 . TRBD1 TRBJ1-4 TRBV18 CASSPGTANEKLFF TGTGCCAGCTCACCTGGGACAGCTAATGAAAAACTGTTTTTT
15 . TRBD2 TRBJ2-7 TRBV14 CASSQVRGGSLEQYF TGTGCCAGCAGCCAAGTACGGGGGGGCTCTCTCGAGCAGTACTTC
13 once . TRBJ2-5 TRBV7-3 CASSTTDGETQYF TGTGCCAGCAGCACCACGGACGGGGAGACCCAGTACTTC
11 . . TRBJ1-6 TRBV2 CASKGATPLHF TGTGCCAGCAAAGGTGCTACACCCCTCCACTTT
13 . . TRBJ1-5 TRBV14 CASRLEMNQPQHF TGTGCCAGCCGCCTAGAGATGAATCAGCCCCAGCATTTT
13 . . TRBJ1-5 TRBV12-3/TRBV12-4 CASSLLRAGHQHF TGTGCCAGCAGCCTTCTGAGGGCAGGGCACCAGCATTTT
15 . . TRBJ1-1 TRBV27 CASSLVPGGPTEAFF TGTGCCAGCAGTTTAGTGCCCGGGGGTCCCACTGAAGCTTTCTTT
13 . . TRBJ1-5 TRBV29-1 CSVGGTQNQPQHF TGCAGCGTTGGGGGGACACAGAATCAGCCCCAGCATTTT
15 once . TRBJ2-5 TRBV7-9 CASSLVRAGQETQYF TGTGCCAGCAGCTTAGTAAGGGCGGGGCAAGAGACCCAGTACTTC
15 once TRBD1 TRBJ2-2 TRBV5-5 CASRTGGPNTGELFF TGTGCCAGCAGAACAGGGGGCCCGAACACCGGGGAGCTGTTTTTT
15 . TRBD2 TRBJ2-2 TRBV30 CAWSLAGGSTGELFF TGTGCCTGGAGTTTAGCGGGGGGCTCCACCGGGGAGCTGTTTTTT
16 few TRBD1 TRBJ2-7 TRBV9 CASSGRTGQTIYEQYF TGTGCCAGCAGCGGTCGGACAGGACAGACGATTTACGAGCAGTACTTC
12 once . TRBJ2-7 TRBV11-3 CASSSGSYEQYF TGTGCCAGCAGCTCCGGATCCTACGAGCAGTACTTC
15 . . TRBJ2-7 TRBV7-2 CASSRPAGTSYEQYF TGTGCCAGCAGCCGCCCAGCCGGGACCTCCTACGAGCAGTACTTC
13 . . TRBJ1-1 TRBV25-1 CASSVSGDFEAFF TGTGCCAGCAGTGTAAGCGGGGACTTCGAAGCTTTCTTT
14 . TRBD2 TRBJ2-3 TRBV5-1 CASRARDYTDTQYF TGCGCCAGCAGGGCCAGGGACTACACAGATACGCAGTATTTT